This T cell receptor beta chain was recovered during a study of blood T cell repertoires in COVID-19. The CDR3 loop spans 13 amino acids. Trimming took off 0 bases at V and 6 bases at J, with 9 bases between the two ends. Germline-derived CDR1 and CDR2 are LNHDA and SQIVND (reference sequence). Sequencing used immunoSEQ multiplex PCR; TCRdb keeps in-frame clones, though not all of them. The sample comprises tens of thousands of clones, approximately 84% of which are singletons, and around 2.3% rests with the top ten. This chain joins TRBV19 and TRBJ2-7, with D unclear. Sequenced sample: peripheral blood. The TCR originated in a man aged 50 to 60 with acute or convalescent COVID-19. CDR3 sequence reads: CASSIERRGEQYF. CDR3 coding DNA: TGTGCCAGTAGTATAGAAAGGCGAGGCGAGCAGTACTTC.